This entry features one T cell receptor (beta chain) sequence. No antigen is known for it. The data originate from a study of molecular identifiers for immune sequencing clone quantification. General observations from the study: Among around 1 million naive cells, spiked Jurkat TCR RNA from a single cell was reportedly detectable.

From the PCR reads, TCRdb called clonotypes with MiXCR, one entry per CDR3 protein. The data show more than 450,000 distinct CDR3 sequences, with about 25% seen just once and under 0.85% held by the top ten. Germline lookup yields CDR1 LNHDA and CDR2 SQIVND (reference sequence). The germline V and J ends were trimmed by 4 bases and 4 bases, with 10 bases remaining between them. The length of the CDR3 is 14 residues. The rearrangement uses TRBV19 and TRBJ2-2, with D uncertain. The origin of this receptor is a human donor in good health. Some libraries in this study had Jurkat cell RNA spiked in. The sample was naive CD8+ T cells from blood, with Jurkat cell RNA spiked in. Subset given: FACS-sorted CD8+CD4-CCR7+CD45RA+ naive T cells. In DNA, the CDR3 is TGTGCCAGTAGTACTCTCCTTACCACCGGGGAGCTGTTTTTT. Its translation: CASSTLLTTGELFF.